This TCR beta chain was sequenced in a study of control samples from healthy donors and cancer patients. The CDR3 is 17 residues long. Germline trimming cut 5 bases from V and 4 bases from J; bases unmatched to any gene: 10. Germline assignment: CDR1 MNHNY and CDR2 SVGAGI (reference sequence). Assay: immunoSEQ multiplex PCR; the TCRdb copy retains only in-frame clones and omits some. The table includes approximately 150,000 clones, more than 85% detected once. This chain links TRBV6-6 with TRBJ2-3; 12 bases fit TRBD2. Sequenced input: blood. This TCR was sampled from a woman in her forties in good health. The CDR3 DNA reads TGTGCCAGCAGTCCTCGACTAGCGGGGGTTGATGCAGATACGCAGTATTTT. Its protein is CASSPRLAGVDADTQYF.